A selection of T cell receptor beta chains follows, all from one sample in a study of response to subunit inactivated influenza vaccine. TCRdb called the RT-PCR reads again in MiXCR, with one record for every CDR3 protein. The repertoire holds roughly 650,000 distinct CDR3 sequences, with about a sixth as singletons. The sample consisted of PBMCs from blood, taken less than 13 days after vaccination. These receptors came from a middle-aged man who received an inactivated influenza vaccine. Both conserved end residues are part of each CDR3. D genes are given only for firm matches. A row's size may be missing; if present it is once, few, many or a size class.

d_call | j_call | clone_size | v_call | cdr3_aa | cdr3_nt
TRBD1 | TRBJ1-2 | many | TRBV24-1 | CATSDLRQGYGYTF | TGTGCCACCAGTGATCTCCGACAGGGGTATGGCTACACCTTC
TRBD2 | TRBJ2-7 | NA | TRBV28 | CSSSFRLAELTYEQYF | TGTTCCAGCAGTTTCCGGCTAGCGGAGCTAACATACGAGCAGTACTTC
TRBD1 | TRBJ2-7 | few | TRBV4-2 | CASSQDRGDRVAYEQYF | TGTGCCAGCAGCCAAGATCGGGGTGACAGGGTAGCCTACGAGCAGTACTTC
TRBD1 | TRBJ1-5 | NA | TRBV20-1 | CSAAQTGLINQPQHF | TGCAGTGCTGCCCAGACAGGGTTAATAAATCAGCCCCAGCATTTT
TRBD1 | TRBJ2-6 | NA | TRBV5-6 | CASSFWGQSLSGANVLTF | TGTGCCAGCAGCTTTTGGGGACAGTCCCTCTCTGGGGCCAACGTCCTGACTTTC
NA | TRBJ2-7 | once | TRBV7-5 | CVSVPAPISFEGKSYEQYF | NA
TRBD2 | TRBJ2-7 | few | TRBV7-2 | CASSLGGGGGGTYEQYF | TGTGCCAGCAGCTTAGGAGGAGGCGGCGGGGGTACCTACGAGCAGTACTTC
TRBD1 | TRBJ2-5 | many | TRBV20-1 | CSANRGLIVQTQYF | TGCAGTGCTAACAGGGGGCTTATCGTTCAGACCCAGTACTTC
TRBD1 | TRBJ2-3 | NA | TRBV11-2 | CASSRRWTGIIPSTDTQYF | TGTGCCAGCAGCCGACGGTGGACAGGGATAATTCCTAGCACAGATACGCAGTATTTT
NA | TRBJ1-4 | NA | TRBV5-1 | CASREAQDIFSTNEKLFF | TGCGCCAGCAGGGAAGCCCAGGACATTTTCTCAACTAATGAAAAACTGTTTTTT
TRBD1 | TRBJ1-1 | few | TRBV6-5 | CASSLTGRAEAFF | TGTGCCAGCAGTTTGACAGGGAGGGCTGAAGCTTTCTTT
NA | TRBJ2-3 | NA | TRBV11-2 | CASSSPQTDTQYF | TGTGCCAGCAGCTCCCCCCAAACAGATACGCAGTATTTT
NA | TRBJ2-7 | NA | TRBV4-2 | CASSQATSGEQYF | TGTGCCAGCAGCCAAGCGACTAGTGGCGAGCAGTACTTC
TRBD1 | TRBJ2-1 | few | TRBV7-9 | CASSFQGANNEQFF | TGTGCCAGCAGCTTTCAGGGGGCGAACAATGAGCAGTTCTTC
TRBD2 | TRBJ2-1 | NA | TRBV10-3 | CAIAGDSLEQFF | TGTGCCATCGCGGGAGATTCGCTTGAGCAGTTCTTC
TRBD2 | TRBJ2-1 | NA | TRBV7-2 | CASSLKRLRGGNEQFF | TGTGCCAGCAGCTTAAAGCGATTGCGGGGGGGCAATGAGCAGTTCTTC
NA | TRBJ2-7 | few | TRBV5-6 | CASSSDTSTTYEQYF | TGTGCCAGCAGCTCCGACACGAGCACCACCTACGAGCAGTACTTC
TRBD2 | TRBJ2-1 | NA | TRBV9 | CASSLWGSSGNEQFF | TGTGCCAGCAGCCTCTGGGGGTCTAGCGGGAATGAGCAGTTCTTC
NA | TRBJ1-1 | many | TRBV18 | CASSPNRGTEAFF | TGTGCCAGCTCACCAAACAGAGGCACTGAAGCTTTCTTT
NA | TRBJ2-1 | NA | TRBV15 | CATSSPGGHNEQFF | TGTGCCACCAGCAGCCCCGGAGGTCACAATGAGCAGTTCTTC